This is a list of T cell receptor beta chains from one sample in a study of cytomegalovirus exposure and HLA in healthy donors. TCRdb keeps only in-frame clones here, not all; method: immunoSEQ multiplex PCR. This sample yields tens of thousands of clones, of which 50% to 75% are seen a single time; about 3.8% belongs to the top ten. The sequenced sample consisted of PBMCs. These TCRs come from a man aged 25 to 40 in good health and CMV-seronegative. The CDR3 runs from the conserved cysteine through the conserved F or W. A D gene is named only where the DNA matches it firmly. Not all rows give a size; the values are once, few, many and, for expanded clones, a class.

j_gene,v_gene,abundance,d_gene,CDR3nt,CDR3aa
TRBJ2-1,TRBV28,-,-,TGTGCCAGCAGTTCAACAGGCTTGGGCGATGAGCAGTTCTTC,CASSSTGLGDEQFF
TRBJ2-1,TRBV2,-,TRBD2,TGTGCCAGCAGGACCCCTAGCGGGGGATACAATGAGCAGTTCTTC,CASRTPSGGYNEQFF
TRBJ1-5,TRBV6-1,-,TRBD1,TGTGCCAGCAGTGAATTCCAGGGGGCACGTCAGCCCCAGCATTTT,CASSEFQGARQPQHF
TRBJ2-3,TRBV7-3,-,-,TGTGCCAGCAGCCCAGGCTGGCAAACTAGCACAGATACGCAGTATTTT,CASSPGWQTSTDTQYF
TRBJ2-1,TRBV7-9,few,TRBD2,TGTGCCAGCACCATTAGCGGGAGCTACAATGAGCAGTTCTTC,CASTISGSYNEQFF
TRBJ2-7,TRBV4-3,-,TRBD1,TGCGCCAGCAGCCAAGAGAGGGACAGAAGTGCCTACGAGCAGTACTTC,CASSQERDRSAYEQYF
TRBJ1-5,TRBV4-1,few,TRBD1,TGCGCCAGCAGCCAAGGGGTAGGACAGGTGGGTCAGCCCCAGCATTTT,CASSQGVGQVGQPQHF
TRBJ2-7,TRBV6-5,-,-,TGTGCCAGCAGAATCTCGGGGGGCCGGTCCGAGCAGTACTTC,CASRISGGRSEQYF
TRBJ2-3,TRBV29-1,-,-,TGCAGCGTGAGGTTTACGGTCGCGCCACTCGGTGAAACAGATACGCAGTATTTT,CSVRFTVAPLGETDTQYF
TRBJ2-7,TRBV25-1,-,-,TGTGCCAGCAGTGAAAGCGGAAGCTCCTACGAGCAGTACTTC,CASSESGSSYEQYF
TRBJ2-2,TRBV7-2,once,TRBD2,TGTGCCAGCAGCTCAGGAGGCCTAGCGGGTAACACCGGGGAGCTGTTTTTT,CASSSGGLAGNTGELFF
TRBJ2-1,TRBV19,-,TRBD2,TGTGCCAGTACGACTAGCGGGAGTGGTGAGCAGTTCTTC,CASTTSGSGEQFF
TRBJ1-2,TRBV27,-,-,TGTGCCAGCAGTTCTGGGGGCGCGGGCTACACCTTC,CASSSGGAGYTF
TRBJ1-5,TRBV5-6,-,-,TGTGCCAGCAGCTTGCGGAGGCAACTTAGCAATCAGCCCCAGCATTTT,CASSLRRQLSNQPQHF
TRBJ1-3,TRBV7-9,-,TRBD1,TGTGCCAGCAGCTTAGCGGGCAGGGGGATTGGAAACACCATATATTTT,CASSLAGRGIGNTIYF
TRBJ2-5,TRBV19,few,TRBD2,TGTGCCAGTAGGCGATCCCGGGGGGGAGAGGAGACCCAGTACTTC,CASRRSRGGEETQYF
TRBJ2-7,TRBV29-1,-,TRBD2,TGCAGCGCTGAGGGACTAGCGGGAACTTTTCGCGAGCAGTACTTC,CSAEGLAGTFREQYF
TRBJ2-1,TRBV7-9,few,-,TGTGCCAGCAGCGTGGAACTCGTACTAGTAGGTCTTGAGCAGTTCTTC,CASSVELVLVGLEQFF
TRBJ2-7,TRBV10-3,-,TRBD2,TGTGCCATCAGTTTAACTAGCGGGAGTGAGGCGTCGCTATACGAGCAGTACTTC,CAISLTSGSEASLYEQYF
TRBJ2-7,TRBV4-1,-,-,TGCGCCAGCAGCCCAGGGCGCGCCGGTCCCGAGCAGTACTTC,CASSPGRAGPEQYF
TRBJ1-4,TRBV9,-,-,TGTGCCAGCAGCCGCCTATGGGGGGGAGGTAATGAAAAACTGTTTTTT,CASSRLWGGGNEKLFF
TRBJ2-3,TRBV5-3,-,TRBD2,TGTGCCAGAAGCTTGGTAGCGGGGCATACAGATACGCAGTATTTT,CARSLVAGHTDTQYF
TRBJ1-3,TRBV19,once,-,TGTGCCAGTTTTGACATCATCTCTGGAAACACCATATATTTT,CASFDIISGNTIYF
TRBJ1-1,TRBV6-5,-,-,TGTGCCAGCAGTTACTCTCGGGGGGGCACTGAAGCTTTCTTT,CASSYSRGGTEAFF
TRBJ2-1,TRBV19,once,-,TGTGCCAGTAGAGCAGGACAGTTCAATGAGCAGTTCTTC,CASRAGQFNEQFF
TRBJ1-1,TRBV2,-,TRBD1,TGTGCCAGCGGGGGGACAGGGGGCAGGACTGAAGCTTTCTTT,CASGGTGGRTEAFF
TRBJ2-7,TRBV5-4,-,-,TGTGCCAGCAGCTTGGGAGTCAATGGTTGGGAGCAGTACTTC,CASSLGVNGWEQYF
TRBJ1-6,TRBV7-6,-,-,TGTGCCAGCAGCTTGGCAGGGGCTCATTCACCCCTCCACTTT,CASSLAGAHSPLHF
TRBJ2-7,TRBV18,-,-,TGTGCCAGCTCACCACCGGAGCCCTACGAGCAGTACTTC,CASSPPEPYEQYF
TRBJ2-1,TRBV5-1,-,-,TGCGCCACCTCGTGGGGGCAGCACAATGAGCAGTTCTTC,CATSWGQHNEQFF
TRBJ2-3,TRBV7-3,-,TRBD2,TGTGCCAGCAGCTTAAGTAAAAGCGGGGGAGGTACGCAGTATTTT,CASSLSKSGGGTQYF